The entry that follows covers one T cell receptor beta chain sequence. The record originates from a study of T cell changes during pregnancy in multiple sclerosis. Unmatched junction bases numbered 3, after V lost 3 bases and J lost 2 bases. CDR1 LNHNV and CDR2 YYDKDF come from the germline V gene (reference sequence). CDR3 size: 15 residues. TCRdb keeps only in-frame clones here, not all; method: immunoSEQ multiplex PCR. The data hold roughly 49,000 clones, with around 93% observed a single time. The sequence was obtained from a female donor with multiple sclerosis, enrolled in a pregnancy study. V usage is TRBV15 and J usage is TRBJ2-3; TRBD1 matches 9 bases. Sequencing used CD8+ T cells from peripheral blood mononuclear cells, obtained in the first trimester of pregnancy. The CDR3 DNA is TGTGCCACCAGCAGGGACAGGGGTGACACAGATACGCAGTATTTT. It translates to CATSRDRGDTDTQYF.